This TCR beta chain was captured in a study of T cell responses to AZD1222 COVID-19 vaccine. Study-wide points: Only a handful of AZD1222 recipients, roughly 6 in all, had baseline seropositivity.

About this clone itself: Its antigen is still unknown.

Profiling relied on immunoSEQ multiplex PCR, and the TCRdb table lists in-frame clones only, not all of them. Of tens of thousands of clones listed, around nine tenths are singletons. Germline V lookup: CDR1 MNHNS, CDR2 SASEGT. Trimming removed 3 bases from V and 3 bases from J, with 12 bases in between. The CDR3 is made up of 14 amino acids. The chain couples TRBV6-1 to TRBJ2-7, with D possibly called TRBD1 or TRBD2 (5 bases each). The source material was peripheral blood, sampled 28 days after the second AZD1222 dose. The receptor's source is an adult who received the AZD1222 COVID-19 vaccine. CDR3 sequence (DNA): TGTGCCAGCAGTGAGGGGGTTGGGGGCTACGAGCAGTACTTC. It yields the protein CASSEGVGGYEQYF.